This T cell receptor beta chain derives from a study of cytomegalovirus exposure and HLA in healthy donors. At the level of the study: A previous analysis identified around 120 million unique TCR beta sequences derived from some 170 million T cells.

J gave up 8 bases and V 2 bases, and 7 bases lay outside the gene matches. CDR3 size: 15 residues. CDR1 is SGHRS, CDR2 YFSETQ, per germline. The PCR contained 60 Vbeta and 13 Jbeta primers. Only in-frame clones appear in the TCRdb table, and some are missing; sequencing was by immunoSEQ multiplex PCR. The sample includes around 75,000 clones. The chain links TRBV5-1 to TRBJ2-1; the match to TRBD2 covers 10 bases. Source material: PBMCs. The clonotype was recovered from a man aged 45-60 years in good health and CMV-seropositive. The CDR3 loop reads CASSFLAGVAHEQFF. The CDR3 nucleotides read TGCGCCAGCAGCTTCCTAGCGGGAGTCGCTCATGAGCAGTTCTTC.